This TCR beta chain is from a study of T cells in Graves' hyperthyroidism and ophthalmopathy. Points from the study as a whole: Model predictions of ophthalmopathy came a median 6.5 months before onset. Ophthalmopathy stood apart from stable hyperthyroidism in a 13 V-J model.

CDR3 size: 15 residues. CDR1 and CDR2 (germline): SNHLY, FYNNEI. Trimming removed 5 bases from V and 4 bases from J, with 17 bases in between. Researchers took RNA transcripts and amplified the TCR beta CDR3 regions from them. Primed by the HTBI set, a first-round RT-PCR was run on the TCR CDR3. TCRdb reanalysed the multiplex PCR reads using MiXCR and keeps one entry per CDR3 protein. The table includes approximately 700,000 distinct CDR3 sequences, less than 45% detected once. Note on this clonotype: Its antigen remains unidentified.

The rearrangement joins TRBV2 to TRBJ1-1; possibly TRBD1 for D (5 bases). This receptor was identified in an adult man with Graves' disease, either hyperthyroidism or ophthalmopathy (not recorded which). Sequenced sample: peripheral blood or thyroid tissue (not recorded which). The CDR3 region has the DNA TGTGCCAGCAGTAGGGCAGGGAGGATAATCACTGAAGCTTTCTTT. Protein: CASSRAGRIITEAFF.